The TCR beta chain described here comes from a study of T cells after yellow fever vaccination. The study, taken as a whole, reports: Clones from primary vaccination mostly reappeared after the booster (around 96% CD4, about 88% CD8).

Germline CDR1 and CDR2: MNHEY and SMNVEV (reference sequence). The CDR3 length is 13 residues. V was trimmed by 5 bases and J by 7 bases, leaving 9 bases between them. Via MiXCR, TCRdb re-called the 5' RACE reads, giving one row per CDR3 protein. The sample yields about 350,000 distinct CDR3 sequences, roughly 4.3% seen once. The table lists this clonotype with many counts. Its cognate antigen is unknown. This receptor was identified in a man aged 18 to 30 who received the YFV17D yellow fever vaccine. The V gene is TRBV27, the J gene TRBJ1-6; D perhaps matches TRBD1 (5 bases). Material: PBMCs, obtained 5 days after the yellow fever booster vaccination. Here the CDR3 DNA reads TGTGCCAGCAGTGCCCGGGGGAATTCACCCCTCCACTTT. Protein product: CASSARGNSPLHF.